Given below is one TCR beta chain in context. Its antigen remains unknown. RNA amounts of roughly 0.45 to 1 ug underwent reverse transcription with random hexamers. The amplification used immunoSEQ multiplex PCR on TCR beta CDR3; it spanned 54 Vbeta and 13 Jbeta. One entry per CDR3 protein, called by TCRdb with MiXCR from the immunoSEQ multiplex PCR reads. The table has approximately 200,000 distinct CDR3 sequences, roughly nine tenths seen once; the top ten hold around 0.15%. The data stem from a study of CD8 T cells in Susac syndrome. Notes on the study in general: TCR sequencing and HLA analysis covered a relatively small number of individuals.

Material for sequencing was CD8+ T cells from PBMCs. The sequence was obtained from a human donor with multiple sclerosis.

CDR3: CASSPTLGIVNEKLFF. The CDR3 DNA is TGTGCCAGCAGTCCCACCTTAGGGATAGTTAATGAAAAACTGTTTTTT. The chain uses TRBV12-3 or TRBV12-4 and TRBJ1-4; unclear D gene. Trimming removed 5 bases at V and 4 bases at J, with 17 bases between. This CDR3 contains 16 residues.